This T cell receptor (beta chain) stems from a study of T cell repertoires in cytomegalovirus infection. The germline gives CDR1 SEHNR, CDR2 FQNEAQ (reference sequence). The CDR3 spans 16 residues. V was shortened by 5 bases and J by 2 bases, with 15 bases between the two germline ends. This clonotype appeared many times. TCRdb analysed the reads with MiXCR anew, one entry per CDR3 protein. The sample records 310,000 or so distinct CDR3 sequences, 8% to 10% being singletons. Sample: PBMCs. The receptor was derived from a human donor in good health (CMV status not recorded). Some clones in this sample may be carry-over from other donors' samples. This chain uses TRBV7-9 with TRBJ2-2, with D possibly being TRBD2 (6 bases). For the CDR3, the DNA is TGTGCCAGCAGCCCCGAGGGAGGTAGAAACACCGGGGAGCTGTTTTTT. Its translation is CASSPEGGRNTGELFF.